This record concerns one TCR beta chain sequence. This sample was included in a study of glioma-infiltrating T cells after dendritic cell vaccination. Study-wide context: Between the early 2000s and the early 2010s, patients got autologous tumor lysate-pulsed dendritic cell vaccines. The vaccine used monocyte-derived dendritic cells pulsed overnight with autologous tumor lysate.

The primer mix had 60 V beta and 13 J beta primers. Assay: immunoSEQ multiplex PCR; the TCRdb copy retains only in-frame clones and omits some. The repertoire holds about 73,000 clones, with roughly 82% as singletons. The specimen was blood, collected before dendritic cell vaccination. The clonotype originates from a human donor with glioblastoma.

The CDR3 sequence is CASHRPDIQDPNTEAFF. CDR3 bases: TGTGCCAGCCATCGCCCGGACATTCAGGACCCCAACACTGAAGCTTTCTTT. The genes are TRBV18 and TRBJ1-1; a weak D match, TRBD1 (5 bases). The CDR3 runs 17 residues. The germline CDR1 and CDR2 sequences are KGHSH and LQKENI. V was shortened by 8 bases and J by 2 bases, with 24 bases between the two germline ends.